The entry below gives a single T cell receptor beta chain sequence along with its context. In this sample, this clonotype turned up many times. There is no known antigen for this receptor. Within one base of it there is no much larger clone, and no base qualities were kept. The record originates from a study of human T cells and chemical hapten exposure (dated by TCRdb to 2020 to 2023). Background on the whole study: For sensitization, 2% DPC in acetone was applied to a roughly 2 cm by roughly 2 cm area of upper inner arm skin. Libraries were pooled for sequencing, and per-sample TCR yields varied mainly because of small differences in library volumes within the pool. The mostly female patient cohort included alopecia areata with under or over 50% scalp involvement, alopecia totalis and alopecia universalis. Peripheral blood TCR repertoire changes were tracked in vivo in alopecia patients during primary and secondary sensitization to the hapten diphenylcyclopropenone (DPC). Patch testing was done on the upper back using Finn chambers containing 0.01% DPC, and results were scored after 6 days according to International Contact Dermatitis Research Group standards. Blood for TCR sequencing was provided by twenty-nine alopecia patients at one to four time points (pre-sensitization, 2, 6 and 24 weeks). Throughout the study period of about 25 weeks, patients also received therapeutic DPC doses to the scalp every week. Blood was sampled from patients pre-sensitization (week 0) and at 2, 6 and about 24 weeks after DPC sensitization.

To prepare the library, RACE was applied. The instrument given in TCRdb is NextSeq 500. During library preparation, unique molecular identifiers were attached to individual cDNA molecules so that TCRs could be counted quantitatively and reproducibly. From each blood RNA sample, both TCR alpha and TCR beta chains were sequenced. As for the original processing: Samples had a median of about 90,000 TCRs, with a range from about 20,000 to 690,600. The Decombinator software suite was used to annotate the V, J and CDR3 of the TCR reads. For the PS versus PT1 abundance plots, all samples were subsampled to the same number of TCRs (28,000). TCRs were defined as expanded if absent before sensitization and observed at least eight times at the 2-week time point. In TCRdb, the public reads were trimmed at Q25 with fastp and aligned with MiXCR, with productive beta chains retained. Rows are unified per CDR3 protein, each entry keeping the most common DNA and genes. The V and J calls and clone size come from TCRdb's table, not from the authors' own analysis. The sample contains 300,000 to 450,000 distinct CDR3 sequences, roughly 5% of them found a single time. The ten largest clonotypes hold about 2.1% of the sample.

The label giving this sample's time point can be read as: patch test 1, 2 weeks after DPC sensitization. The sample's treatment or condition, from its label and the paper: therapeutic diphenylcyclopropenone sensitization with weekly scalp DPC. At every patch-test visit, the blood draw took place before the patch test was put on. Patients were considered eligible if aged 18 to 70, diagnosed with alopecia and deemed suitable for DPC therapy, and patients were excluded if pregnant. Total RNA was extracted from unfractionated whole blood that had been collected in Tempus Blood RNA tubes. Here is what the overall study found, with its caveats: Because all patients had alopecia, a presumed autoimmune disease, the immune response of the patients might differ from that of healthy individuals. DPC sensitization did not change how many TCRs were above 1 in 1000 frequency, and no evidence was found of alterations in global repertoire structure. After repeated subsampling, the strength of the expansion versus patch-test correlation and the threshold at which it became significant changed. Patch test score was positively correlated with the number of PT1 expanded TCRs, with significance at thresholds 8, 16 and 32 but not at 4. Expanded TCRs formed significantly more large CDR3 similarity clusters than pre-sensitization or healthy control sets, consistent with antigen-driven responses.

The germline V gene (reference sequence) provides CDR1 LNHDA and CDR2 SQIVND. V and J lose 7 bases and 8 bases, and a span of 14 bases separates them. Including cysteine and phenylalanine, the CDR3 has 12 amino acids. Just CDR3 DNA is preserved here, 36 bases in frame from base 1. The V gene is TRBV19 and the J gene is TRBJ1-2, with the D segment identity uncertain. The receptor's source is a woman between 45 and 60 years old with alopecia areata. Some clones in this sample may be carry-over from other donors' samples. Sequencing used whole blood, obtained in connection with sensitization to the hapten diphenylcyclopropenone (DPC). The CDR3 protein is CASTPSGIGYTF. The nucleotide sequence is TGTGCCAGTACCCCGTCGGGGATCGGCTACACCTTC. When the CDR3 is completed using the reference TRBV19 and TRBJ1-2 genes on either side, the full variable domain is DGGITQSPKYLFRKEGQNVTLSCEQNLNHDAMYWYRQDPGQGLRLIYYSQIVNDFQKGDIAEGYSVSREKKESFPLTVTSAQKNPTAFYLCASTPSGIGYTFGSGTRLTVV.